The 30 T cell receptor beta chains below were found in one sample sequenced in a study of human T cells and chemical hapten exposure. Time point: patch test 2, 6 weeks after DPC sensitization. As to treatment: therapeutic diphenylcyclopropenone sensitization with weekly scalp DPC. TCRdb ran MiXCR on the RACE reads and lists one entry per CDR3 protein. The sample includes 89,000 or so distinct CDR3 sequences, about 6.6% of them seen just once. Sequenced material: whole blood, taken in connection with sensitization to the hapten diphenylcyclopropenone (DPC). The receptors originated from a woman aged 30 to 39 with alopecia areata. Some clones in this sample may be carry-over from other donors' samples.

Many counts were recorded for this clonotype. The chain recombines TRBV7-6 with TRBJ2-1; 9 nucleotides align to TRBD1. V shed 4 bases, J shed 0 bases, and the junction held 10 bases outside the gene matches. This CDR3 is 18 amino acids long. Germline loops: CDR1 SGHVS, CDR2 FNYEAQ. This chain's CDR3 is CASSSLPDRGSSYNEQFF. For the CDR3, the DNA is TGTGCCAGCAGCTCTTTACCCGACAGGGGGAGCTCCTACAATGAGCAGTTCTTC.

The V and J genes are TRBV6-2 or TRBV6-3 and TRBJ2-1; TRBD2 matches 10 bases. J lost 13 bases, V lost 6 bases, and 6 bases had no gene match. This CDR3 contains 12 residues. Germline lookup yields CDR1 MNHEY and CDR2 SVGEGT. CDR3 nucleotides: TGTGCCAGCAGCGGTCTAGCGGGGGAACAGTTCTTC. This codes for CASSGLAGEQFF.

This clonotype came up a few times. The chain carries TRBV9 and TRBJ1-2; D gene uncertain. The CDR3 has 14 amino acids. Trimming left V 2 bases short and J 4 bases short, with 12 bases between. Germline V gives CDR1 SGDLS, CDR2 YYNGEE. CDR3 amino acids: CASSVSLTSYGYTF. CDR3 nucleotides: TGTGCCAGCAGCGTCTCACTGACCAGCTATGGCTACACCTTC. Together with reference TRBV9 and TRBJ1-2, the CDR3 gives the full variable domain: DSGVTQTPKHLITATGQRVTLRCSPRSGDLSVYWYQQSLDQGLQFLIQYYNGEERAKGNILERFSAQQFPDLHSELNLSSLELGDSALYFCASSVSLTSYGYTFGSGTRLTVV.

The chain recombines TRBV3-1 with TRBJ1-5; no definite D call. The ends were cut back, 4 bases at V and 10 bases at J, with 14 bases in the middle. This CDR3 region has 13 residues. Germline V gene data show CDR1 as LGHDT and CDR2 as YNNKEL (reference sequence). CDR3 sequence (DNA): TGTGCCAGCAGCCCCCTCAAGGCTTCCCCCCAGCATTTT. Protein sequence: CASSPLKASPQHF.

This clonotype has a count of ten or more. The chain joins TRBV5-6 to TRBJ1-2; 11 bases line up with TRBD1. Losses at the gene ends were 4 bases for V and 6 bases for J; bases not matched to a gene: 11. This CDR3 is 16 amino acids long. The V gene's germline CDR1 is SGHDT and CDR2 YYEEEE. Here the CDR3 reads CASSAGTGGPWNGYTF. DNA of the CDR3: TGTGCCAGCAGCGCCGGGACAGGGGGTCCCTGGAATGGCTACACCTTC. Drawing the rest from reference TRBV5-6 and TRBJ1-2, the complete variable domain is DAGVTQSPTHLIKTRGQQVTLRCSPKSGHDTVSWYQQALGQGPQFIFQYYEEEERQRGNFPDRFSGHQFPNYSSELNVNALLLGDSALYLCASSAGTGGPWNGYTFGSGTRLTVV.

This clonotype was detected only a few times. The CDR3 loop reads CASSLQLAGELFF. The CDR3 DNA follows: TGTGCCAGCAGCTTACAGTTGGCCGGGGAGCTGTTTTTT. V usage is TRBV7-3 and J usage is TRBJ2-2, with D uncertain. Germline CDR1 and CDR2: SGHTA and FQGTGA. V lost 2 bases and J lost 6, with 7 bases in between. The CDR3 length is 13 residues.

Ten or more counts support this clonotype. The rearrangement links TRBV10-3 to TRBJ2-5; 8 nucleotides line up with TRBD2. Trimming took 4 bases from V and 4 from J; bases not matched to a gene: 5. CDR3 size: 14 residues. CDR1 and CDR2 from the germline V gene are ENHRY and SYGVKD. The DNA for the CDR3 is TGTGCCATCAGTGTGAGAGCGGGGGCAGAGACCCAGTACTTC. Amino acids: CAISVRAGAETQYF.

V and J are TRBV7-2 and TRBJ2-5; the D is unclear. CDR3 length equals 13 residues. Germline CDR1 is SGHTA and CDR2 is FQGNSA. Between the trimmed V and J ends, which lost 3 bases and 4 bases, there was a span of 9 bases. The CDR3 region has the DNA TGTGCCAGCAGCTTCCGGACGGGAGAGACCCAGTACTTC. This encodes CASSFRTGETQYF.

The chain is built from TRBV19 and TRBJ1-5, with D maybe TRBD1 (6 bases). V gave up 10 bases and J gave up 4 bases, with 23 bases separating them. The CDR3 consists of 16 residues. Germline V gene lookup returns CDR1 LNHDA and CDR2 SQIVND (reference sequence). The CDR3 loop reads CATIPGQGNLNQPQHF. DNA of the CDR3: TGTGCCACGATTCCGGGGCAGGGGAACTTGAATCAGCCCCAGCATTTT.

This clonotype was observed many times. The V gene is TRBV3-1, the J gene TRBJ1-2; D might be TRBD1 (5 bases). The CDR3 covers 15 residues. Looked up from germline, CDR1 is LGHDT and CDR2 is YNNKEL (reference sequence). Between the trimmed V and J ends, which lost 1 base and 3 bases, there was a span of 12 bases. The CDR3 bases are TGTGCCAGCAGCCAAGGACAGACTTCTTACTATGGCTACACCTTC. Translation gives CASSQGQTSYYGYTF.

In this sample, this clonotype turned up a few times. The chain employs TRBV3-1 and TRBJ2-1; D is possibly TRBD2 (5 bases). Trimming pared 1 base from V and 0 bases from J, leaving 16 bases between. This CDR3 region has 18 residues. Germline V gene sequence: CDR1 LGHDT, CDR2 YNNKEL (reference sequence). Here the CDR3 DNA reads TGTGCCAGCAGCCAAGTACCTCCGGAGGACGTCTCCTACAATGAGCAGTTCTTC. Encoded protein: CASSQVPPEDVSYNEQFF.

This clonotype was recorded a few times. The rearrangement joins TRBV18 to TRBJ2-1; 7 bases are shared with TRBD2. V lost 4 bases and J lost 7; bases outside the gene matches: 10. The germline V gene encodes CDR1 KGHSH and CDR2 LQKENI. The CDR3 has 15 amino acids. In DNA, the CDR3 is TGTGCCAGCTCACGAACCCGCTTGCGGGAGAATGAGCAGTTCTTC. Protein: CASSRTRLRENEQFF.

The sample holds many counts of this clonotype. The rearrangement links TRBV28 to TRBJ2-1, with D possibly matching TRBD1 (6 bases). CDR1 and CDR2 (germline): MDHEN, SYDVKM. V was cut by 5 bases and J by 8 bases, with 22 bases left in between. This CDR3 is 16 amino acids long. The CDR3 loop is CASSLGTWETKDEQFF. CDR3 nucleotides: TGTGCCAGCAGTCTAGGGACATGGGAGACCAAAGATGAGCAGTTCTTC.

The rearrangement uses TRBV24-1 and TRBJ2-3, with 8 bases matching TRBD2. Germline CDR1 is KGHDR and CDR2 is SFDVKD. The length of the CDR3 is 16 residues. J gave up 5 bases and V 1 base, and 7 bases lay outside the gene matches. CDR3 in amino acids: CATSDFTAGEGDTQYF. The CDR3 nucleotides read TGTGCCACCAGTGATTTTACAGCGGGGGAAGGAGATACGCAGTATTTT.

This clonotype was observed a handful of times. This sequence joins TRBV20-1 and TRBJ2-5; D may be TRBD2 (6 bases). Germline V gene data show CDR1 as DFQATT and CDR2 as SNEGSKA (reference sequence). CDR3 size: 15 residues. The CDR3 protein is CSPPSPGAGMETQYF. CDR3 nucleotides: TGCAGCCCCCCCTCGCCTGGGGCGGGGATGGAGACCCAGTACTTC.

This clonotype was recorded many times. The rearrangement uses TRBV18 and TRBJ2-7; 7 bases fit TRBD1. Germline CDR1 is KGHSH and CDR2 is LQKENI. Trimming removed 3 bases from V and 6 bases from J; junction bases left unmatched: 8. The CDR3 consists of 14 residues. For the CDR3, the DNA is TGTGCCAGCTCACCGACGACAGGGTCGGGCGAGCAGTACTTC. The encoded protein is CASSPTTGSGEQYF. The full variable domain, in which reference TRBV18 and TRBJ2-7 provide the parts outside the CDR3, is NAGVMQNPRHLVRRRGQEARLRCSPMKGHSHVYWYRQLPEEGLKFMVYLQKENIIDESGMPKERFSAEFPKEGPSILRIQQVVRGDSAAYFCASSPTTGSGEQYFGPGTRLTVT.

This clonotype was recorded at least ten times. The J gene is TRBJ2-5, the V gene TRBV29-1; D call uncertain. V shed 4 bases and J shed 4 bases, with 13 bases lying between them. Germline V lookup: CDR1 SQVTM, CDR2 ANQGSEA. The CDR3 extends over 13 amino acids. The CDR3 region is CSVAVGIRETQYF. The CDR3 DNA follows: TGCAGCGTTGCAGTGGGGATTAGAGAGACCCAGTACTTC.

There are many counts of this clonotype. J is TRBJ2-1 and V is TRBV24-1, with D possibly being TRBD1 (5 bases). The CDR3 has 14 residues. V was pared by 7 bases and J by 2 bases, with 11 bases between. The germline CDR1 and CDR2 sequences are KGHDR and SFDVKD. The CDR3 DNA reads as TGTGCCACCAGCCCAGGGTCCACCTACAATGAGCAGTTCTTC. This codes for CATSPGSTYNEQFF.

This clonotype was seen more than once but under ten times. V and J are TRBV6-6 and TRBJ1-2; 10 bases are a match to TRBD1. The J segment lost 3 bases and the V segment lost 6 bases, leaving 13 bases of the junction unmatched. From germline, CDR1 is MNHNY and CDR2 SVGAGI (reference sequence). The CDR3 consists of 17 residues. The CDR3 bases are TGTGCCAGCAGCCCGCTTGGGGGGACAGGGGAGGACTATGGCTACACCTTC. Translation gives CASSPLGGTGEDYGYTF.

This clonotype occurred once. A much bigger clone sits one base away, suggesting this may be a read error. The rearrangement uses TRBV3-1 and TRBJ2-5, with 7 bases matching TRBD2. The CDR3 consists of 15 residues. From germline, CDR1 is LGHDT and CDR2 YNNKEL (reference sequence). With 1 base clipped from V and 4 bases from J, the junction kept 6 bases outside the gene matches. CDR3 nucleotides: TGTGCCAGCAGCCAAGTGGCTAGCGGACGAGAGACCCAGTACTTC. Protein: CASSQVASGRETQYF.

This clonotype was found many times. The chain uses TRBV7-9 and TRBJ2-7; 9 bases are a match to TRBD1. V lost 7 bases to trimming and J lost 7 bases; unmatched junction nucleotides: 8. The germline V gene encodes CDR1 SEHNR and CDR2 FQNEAQ (reference sequence). CDR3 length: 13 residues. The CDR3 protein is CASNLQGAGEQYF. The CDR3 DNA sequence: TGTGCCAGCAACCTACAGGGGGCAGGGGAGCAGTACTTC. Full variable domain (remainder filled in from reference TRBV7-9 and TRBJ2-7): DTGVSQNPRHKITKRGQNVTFRCDPISEHNRLYWYRQTLGQGPEFLTYFQNEAQLEKSRLLSDRFSAERPKGSFSTLEIQRTEQGDSAMYLCASNLQGAGEQYFGPGTRLTVT.

This clonotype has ten or more counts. The V call is TRBV9, the J call TRBJ1-3; unclear D gene. Between the trimmed V and J ends, which lost 1 base and 0 bases, there was a span of 14 bases. Germline CDR1 is SGDLS and CDR2 is YYNGEE. The CDR3 has 17 residues. DNA of the CDR3: TGTGCCAGCAGCGTATCCCTTCCGAGCAGCTCTGGAAACACCATATATTTT. Translated, it gives CASSVSLPSSSGNTIYF.

This chain uses TRBV6-5 with TRBJ2-7; weak D call: TRBD2 (6 bases). V was pared by 5 bases and J by 4 bases, with 24 bases between. There are 17 residues in the CDR3. Germline lookup yields CDR1 MNHEY and CDR2 SVGAGI. DNA for the CDR3: TGTGCCAGCAGTAGGCGGCTATCGGGGGTTTTAGGGTACGAGCAGTACTTC. As protein: CASSRRLSGVLGYEQYF.

This clonotype was counted between two and nine times. The genes are TRBV30 and TRBJ2-1, with D perhaps TRBD1 (6 bases). CDR1 and CDR2 (germline): GTSNPN, SVGIG (reference sequence). This CDR3 comprises 16 residues. V dropped 1 base and J dropped 8 bases, with 21 bases sitting between them. The CDR3 here is CAWSAGHGGRTDEQFF. The CDR3 region has the DNA TGTGCCTGGAGTGCGGGACACGGTGGAAGAACTGATGAGCAGTTCTTC.

The table lists this clonotype with many counts. CDR3 sequence (DNA): TGTGCCAGCAGCTTGTTCGAAGGCGTTGAGCAGTTCTTC. This codes for CASSLFEGVEQFF. The chain is built from TRBV5-4 and TRBJ2-1; no firm D call. The CDR3 covers 13 residues. The V end lost 1 base, the J end lost 9 bases, and 11 bases lay between the germline ends. Germline loops: CDR1 SGHNT, CDR2 YYREEE (reference sequence).

This clonotype has a count of ten or more. The chain joins TRBV3-1 to TRBJ2-7, with D unclear. V shed 4 bases and J shed 5 bases, with 9 bases lying between them. The CDR3 spans 12 residues. In germline, CDR1 is LGHDT, CDR2 YNNKEL (reference sequence). The CDR3 spells CASSPAEDEQYF. For the CDR3, the DNA is TGTGCCAGCAGCCCGGCTGAGGACGAGCAGTACTTC.

The chain carries TRBV20-1 and TRBJ1-4; no clear D. Trimming removed 0 bases at V and 6 bases at J, with 11 bases between. Germline V lookup: CDR1 DFQATT, CDR2 SNEGSKA (reference sequence). The CDR3 contains 14 residues. In DNA, the CDR3 is TGCAGTGCTAGAGATAGGGCTGGAGATGAAAAACTGTTTTTT. Encoded protein: CSARDRAGDEKLFF.

V usage is TRBV20-1 and J usage is TRBJ1-2; 7 bases are a match to TRBD1. Per the germline V gene, CDR1 is DFQATT and CDR2 is SNEGSKA (reference sequence). V lost 5 bases and J lost 7; bases outside the gene matches: 10. This CDR3 has 13 residues. CDR3 in DNA: TGCAGTGCTGTTAGACAGGGCAAGTCTGGCTACACCTTC. Translated, it gives CSAVRQGKSGYTF.

The rearrangement uses TRBV5-1 and TRBJ1-2; D not resolved. V lost 2 bases and J 6 bases, leaving 29 bases between the germline ends. The CDR3 covers 19 residues. The germline CDR1 and CDR2 sequences are SGHRS and YFSETQ. The CDR3 sequence is CASSFVPTPKEPGSDGYTF. The CDR3 DNA follows: TGCGCCAGCAGCTTCGTCCCCACGCCAAAGGAGCCCGGATCGGATGGCTACACCTTC.

This clonotype was recorded at least ten times. The chain recombines TRBV6-1 with TRBJ1-5, with D possibly TRBD1 on 6 matching bases. This CDR3 region has 15 residues. V lost 5 bases and J lost 4, with 15 bases in between. Germline assignment: CDR1 MNHNS and CDR2 SASEGT. The CDR3 is CASSHGGTTNQPQHF. CDR3 bases: TGTGCCAGCAGTCACGGCGGGACAACAAATCAGCCCCAGCATTTT.